The text below deals with one TCR beta chain. This entry belongs to a study of shared clonotypes between healthy human individuals. Naive CD8 cells were CD45RO-negative, positively selected for CCR7, excluding terminally differentiated effector memory CD45RA+ cells. Per germline, CDR1 SQVTM and CDR2 ANQGSEA. The ends were cut back, 6 bases at V and 7 bases at J, with 23 bases in the middle. This CDR3 spans 15 amino acids. The assay was immunoSEQ multiplex PCR, and TCRdb's table has in-frame clones only and misses some. In the table there are roughly 650,000 clones, around 96% of which are singletons. The chain couples TRBV29-1 to TRBJ2-3; perhaps D is TRBD1 or TRBD2 (5 bases each). The sequence derives from a woman in her twenties or thirties in good health. The sequencing sample was made of naive CD8+ T cells sorted from blood. The CDR3 region is CSVPTQGALGNTQYF. CDR3 DNA sequence: TGCAGCGTCCCAACTCAGGGAGCGTTAGGGAATACGCAGTATTTT.